The clone carrying this T cell receptor (beta chain) was found a few times. This sample stems from a study of T cells in localized non-small cell lung cancer. CDR1 is ENHRY, CDR2 SYGVKD, per germline. The CDR3 contains 13 residues. Trimming removed 8 bases from V and 1 base from J, with 10 bases in between. TCRdb's copy holds only in-frame clones and misses some; the assay was immunoSEQ multiplex PCR. The sample lists tens of thousands of clones; around 86% were seen once. The clonotype comes from a man between 40 and 75 years old with stage II lung adenocarcinoma. The J gene is TRBJ2-3, the V gene TRBV10-3; D unresolved. Material: PBMCs, obtained before any cancer treatment. In DNA, the CDR3 is TGTGCCATCCAGTCCTTAGGCACAGATACGCAGTATTTT. Its protein is CAIQSLGTDTQYF.